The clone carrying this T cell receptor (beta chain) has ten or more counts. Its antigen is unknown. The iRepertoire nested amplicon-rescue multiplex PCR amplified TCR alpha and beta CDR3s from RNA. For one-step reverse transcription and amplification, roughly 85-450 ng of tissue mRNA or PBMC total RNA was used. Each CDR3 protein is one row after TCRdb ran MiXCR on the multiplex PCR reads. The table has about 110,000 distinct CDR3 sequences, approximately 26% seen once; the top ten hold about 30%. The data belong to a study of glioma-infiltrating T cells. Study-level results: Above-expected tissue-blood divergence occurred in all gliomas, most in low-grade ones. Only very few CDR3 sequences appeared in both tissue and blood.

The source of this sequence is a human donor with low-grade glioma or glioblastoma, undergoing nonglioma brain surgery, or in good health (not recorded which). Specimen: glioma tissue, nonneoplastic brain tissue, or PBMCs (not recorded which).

CDR3 bases: TGTGCCAGCAGTGATCGGACAGCATTTCAAAGAATTCAGCCCCAGCATTTT. Translating it yields CASSDRTAFQRIQPQHF. The chain has TRBV6-4 and TRBJ1-5; perhaps TRBD1 as D (6 bases). This CDR3 contains 17 residues. The germline CDR1 and CDR2 sequences are MRHNA and SNTAGT. Trimming pared 3 bases from V and 6 bases from J, leaving 21 bases between.